A single sample is the source of the 26 T cell receptor beta chains below, sequenced in a study of early T cells in non-severe SARS-CoV-2 infection. TCRdb reprocessed the 5' RACE reads with MiXCR, giving one entry per CDR3 protein. The sample yields 80,000 or so distinct CDR3 sequences, 5.5% to 7.5% seen once. Sequences were obtained from whole blood. The receptors come from an adult who was a healthcare worker with PCR-confirmed SARS-CoV-2 infection or an uninfected control (not recorded which).

This clonotype was seen repeatedly, ten times or more. The chain recombines TRBV6-2 or TRBV6-3 with TRBJ2-4; 9 positions agree with TRBD2. V lost 2 bases and J lost 6; bases outside the gene matches: 8. Germline V gene data show CDR1 as MNHEY and CDR2 as SVGEGT. The length of the CDR3 is 16 residues. This CDR3 reads CASSYPAGGPRNIQYF. The CDR3 region has the DNA TGTGCCAGCAGTTACCCCGCGGGAGGGCCGAGAAACATTCAGTACTTC.

In this sample, this clonotype turned up a few times. V and J are TRBV7-2 and TRBJ2-1; D remains ambiguous. The CDR3 is 15 amino acids. V shed 4 bases and J shed 6 bases, with 16 bases lying between them. Germline CDR1 reads SGHTA; CDR2 reads FQGNSA. The CDR3 coding sequence is TGTGCCAGCAGCTCCGCCCGGTCAGCGCGCAATGAGCAGTTCTTC. Residues: CASSSARSARNEQFF.

This clonotype was counted at least ten times. The chain employs TRBV24-1 and TRBJ2-7, with a possible D match to TRBD1 (6 bases). The CDR3 consists of 13 residues. Deletions cut 4 bases from V and 3 bases from J, with 9 bases between. Germline loops: CDR1 KGHDR, CDR2 SFDVKD. CDR3 in amino acids: CATSDLDSYEQYF. DNA of the CDR3: TGTGCCACCAGTGACCTGGACAGCTACGAGCAGTACTTC.

This chain links TRBV20-1 with TRBJ1-6; no definite D call. CDR1 is DFQATT and CDR2 is SNEGSKA in the germline V gene (reference sequence). This CDR3 spans 14 amino acids. The germline V and J ends were trimmed by 1 base and 7 bases, with 11 bases remaining between them. CDR3 region: CSARVGGSNSPLHF. CDR3 coding DNA: TGCAGTGCTAGAGTGGGCGGATCGAATTCACCCCTCCACTTT.

In its sample, this clonotype was seen a few times. The rearrangement uses TRBV28 and TRBJ1-6; a weak D match, TRBD1 (5 bases). Trimming shortened V by 4 bases and J by 0 bases, and 10 bases separated the two germline ends. CDR1 and CDR2 from the germline V gene are MDHEN and SYDVKM. This CDR3 spans 16 amino acids. As DNA, the CDR3 is TGTGCCAGCAGTTCCTCAGGGAGCTCCTATAATTCACCCCTCCACTTT. Residues: CASSSSGSSYNSPLHF. Looking up the rest from reference TRBV28 and TRBJ1-6 gives the full variable domain: DVKVTQSSRYLVKRTGEKVFLECVQDMDHENMFWYRQDPGLGLRLIYFSYDVKMKEKGDIPEGYSVSREKKERFSLILESASTNQTSMYLCASSSSGSSYNSPLHFGNGTRLTVT.

The gene calls are TRBV7-8 and TRBJ2-1, with 9 bases identical to TRBD2. V was clipped by 2 bases and J by 8 bases; unmatched bases: 10. The CDR3 extends over 16 amino acids. Germline loops: CDR1 SGHVS, CDR2 FQNEAQ. The CDR3 nucleotides read TGTGCCAGCAGCTTAAGAAGCGGGGGGAGCGTCCATGAGCAGTTCTTC. Protein sequence: CASSLRSGGSVHEQFF.

This clonotype was counted between two and nine times. The chain has TRBV11-2 and TRBJ2-3, with 10 nucleotides matching TRBD1. The germline gives CDR1 SGHAT, CDR2 FQNNGV. CDR3 length: 16 amino acids. V gave up 3 bases and J gave up 4 bases; unmatched junction bases: 7. The CDR3 protein is CASSFVGQGYPDTQYF. In DNA form, the CDR3 reads TGTGCCAGCAGCTTCGTGGGACAGGGGTATCCAGATACGCAGTATTTT.

The J gene is TRBJ2-7, the V gene TRBV7-2, with D perhaps assigned TRBD1 or TRBD2 (6 bases each). The CDR3 totals 16 residues. Germline lookup yields CDR1 SGHTA and CDR2 FQGNSA. V lost 4 bases and J lost 4, with 20 bases in between. In nucleotides, the CDR3 is TGTGCCAGCAGCTCCCTCTGGGGGGCAGCGCGATACGAGCAGTACTTC. This sequence encodes CASSSLWGAARYEQYF.

This clonotype was picked up many times. V is TRBV20-1 and J is TRBJ2-1; the D call may be TRBD1 or TRBD2 (5 bases each). Germline CDR1 and CDR2: DFQATT and SNEGSKA (reference sequence). Trimming shortened V by 0 bases and J by 10 bases, and 19 bases separated the two germline ends. The CDR3 consists of 15 residues. CDR3 coding DNA: TGCAGTGCTAGAGATCTGGGGGAGTTAACGTACGAGCAGTTCTTC. Protein product: CSARDLGELTYEQFF.

This chain uses TRBV4-1 with TRBJ1-4; no definite D call. Trimming pared 0 bases from V and 8 bases from J, leaving 13 bases between. CDR3 length equals 15 residues. The V gene's germline CDR1 is MGHRA and CDR2 YSYEKL. The DNA for the CDR3 is TGCGCCAGCAGCCAAGAGAGAGGGTCAGGCGAAAAACTGTTTTTT. Its protein product is CASSQERGSGEKLFF.

The J gene is TRBJ1-1, the V gene TRBV2; tentative D call: TRBD1 (6 bases). Trimming took 8 bases from V and 0 from J, leaving 13 bases between them. Germline CDR1 reads SNHLY; CDR2 reads FYNNEI. CDR3 size: 14 residues. The CDR3 region is CASGRGVVNTEAFF. CDR3 DNA sequence: TGTGCCAGCGGCAGGGGAGTGGTGAACACTGAAGCTTTCTTT. Looking up the rest from reference TRBV2 and TRBJ1-1 gives the full variable domain: EPEVTQTPSHQVTQMGQEVILRCVPISNHLYFYWYRQILGQKVEFLVSFYNNEISEKSEIFDDQFSVERPDGSNFTLKIRSTKLEDSAMYFCASGRGVVNTEAFFGQGTRLTVV.

This clonotype occurred many times. This rearrangement joins TRBV20-1 to TRBJ2-6; possible D gene TRBD2, 5 bases. Trimming cost V 5 bases and J 3 bases, with 11 bases left between them. The CDR3 totals 14 residues. The germline gives CDR1 DFQATT, CDR2 SNEGSKA (reference sequence). CDR3 protein: CSAAPAVGANVLTF. The CDR3 DNA sequence: TGCAGTGCTGCCCCAGCGGTTGGGGCCAACGTCCTGACTTTC.

In its sample, this clonotype was seen a few times. The chain is built from TRBV29-1 and TRBJ2-3, with TRBD2 matching 13 bases. The trim removed 6 bases at V and 0 bases at J, leaving 12 bases unmatched. Germline V gene lookup returns CDR1 SQVTM and CDR2 ANQGSEA. The CDR3 has 18 residues. The CDR3 DNA is TGCAGCGTCCTAGGACTAGCGGGGGCGGGGGAGAGCACAGATACGCAGTATTTT. Residues: CSVLGLAGAGESTDTQYF.

J is TRBJ1-2 and V is TRBV20-1, with D possibly TRBD1 on 6 matching bases. CDR3 size: 12 residues. V was pared by 6 bases and J by 8 bases, with 16 bases between. Germline values: CDR1 DFQATT, CDR2 SNEGSKA (reference sequence). The CDR3 is CSADRIGYGYTF. The CDR3 DNA is TGCAGTGCGGACAGAATAGGGTACGGCTACACCTTC.

This clonotype was detected a few times. The genes are TRBV7-9 and TRBJ2-7; no firm D call. V lost 5 bases and J 2 bases, leaving 7 bases between the germline ends. The CDR3 has 12 amino acids. Germline values: CDR1 SEHNR, CDR2 FQNEAQ (reference sequence). CDR3 DNA: TGTGCCAGCAGCCTTAACACCTACGAGCAGTACTTC. The encoded protein is CASSLNTYEQYF.

J is TRBJ2-7 and V is TRBV29-1; D gene unclear. V was trimmed by 1 base and J by 3 bases, leaving 4 bases between them. Germline loops: CDR1 SQVTM, CDR2 ANQGSEA. The CDR3 runs to 11 residues. CDR3: CSVEVGYEQYF. CDR3 sequence (DNA): TGCAGCGTTGAAGTGGGCTACGAGCAGTACTTC.

This clonotype has just one count. This rearrangement joins TRBV7-2 to TRBJ1-1; no clear D gene. V was cut by 3 bases and J by 5 bases, with 13 bases left in between. The CDR3 loop spans 14 amino acids. The germline gives CDR1 SGHTA, CDR2 FQGNSA. This CDR3 reads CASSLQPTGTEAFF. CDR3 bases: TGTGCCAGCAGCTTGCAACCCACCGGGACTGAAGCTTTCTTT. Variable domain in full (rest from reference TRBV7-2 and TRBJ1-1): GAGVSQSPSNKVTEKGKDVELRCDPISGHTALYWYRQSLGQGLEFLIYFQGNSAPDKSGLPSDRFSAERTGGSVSTLTIQRTQQEDSAVYLCASSLQPTGTEAFFGQGTRLTVV.

In this sample, this clonotype turned up many times. This chain joins TRBV11-2 and TRBJ1-1, with D possibly being TRBD1 (6 bases). V shed 8 bases and J shed 10 bases, with 20 bases lying between them. Per the germline V gene, CDR1 is SGHAT and CDR2 is FQNNGV. The CDR3 length is 13 residues. CDR3 amino acids: CASGTGPSNRAFF. The CDR3 region has the DNA TGTGCCAGCGGCACAGGGCCATCGAATAGAGCTTTCTTT.

This clonotype was seen repeatedly, ten times or more. V usage is TRBV7-6 and J usage is TRBJ2-3; D may correspond to TRBD1 or TRBD2 (6 bases each). Trimming cost V 2 bases and J 0 bases, with 15 bases left between them. This CDR3 region has 17 residues. Germline V lookup: CDR1 SGHVS, CDR2 FNYEAQ. This CDR3 reads CASSLYQGRISTDTQYF. As DNA, the CDR3 is TGTGCCAGCAGCTTATATCAGGGGAGGATTAGCACAGATACGCAGTATTTT.

This clonotype was seen many times. The chain has TRBV12-3 or TRBV12-4 and TRBJ1-1; 7 positions agree with TRBD1. V shed 7 bases and J 4 bases; nucleotides not matched to a gene: 6. The CDR3 has 13 amino acids. CDR3 protein: CASIRTGGTEAFF. CDR3 coding DNA: TGTGCCAGCATCAGGACAGGCGGCACTGAAGCTTTCTTT.

The chain combines TRBV19 with TRBJ1-5; D not resolved. In germline, CDR1 is LNHDA, CDR2 SQIVND (reference sequence). CDR3 size: 14 residues. The germline V and J ends were trimmed by 1 base and 6 bases, with 10 bases remaining between them. The CDR3 DNA reads TGTGCCAGTAGTATAGTAGGGCTACGTCAGCCCCAGCATTTT. Its protein is CASSIVGLRQPQHF.

A word on this clonotype: This may be a read error: a much more frequent sequence differs by one nucleotide. The rearrangement uses TRBV24-1 and TRBJ2-7, with D tentatively TRBD1 (6 bases). CDR1 is KGHDR and CDR2 is SFDVKD in the germline V gene. The CDR3 contains 17 residues. In DNA form, the CDR3 reads TGTGCCACCAGTGATTTTCCGGGACAAGATAAGCAGTACGAGCAGCACTTC. This encodes CATSDFPGQDKQYEQHF.

J is TRBJ1-5 and V is TRBV10-2, with TRBD1 identical over 7 bases. The V and J ends lost 3 bases and 6 bases, in that order; junction bases with no gene match: 8. CDR1 and CDR2 from the germline V gene are WSHSY and SAAADI. The CDR3 spans 15 residues. DNA for the CDR3: TGCGCCAGCAGTGACACGGACAGGTTCGTTCAGCCCCAGCATTTT. This codes for CASSDTDRFVQPQHF.

This clonotype has at least ten counts. The gene calls are TRBV7-2 and TRBJ2-1, with 12 nucleotides matching TRBD2. Germline loops: CDR1 SGHTA, CDR2 FQGNSA. The CDR3 length is 16 residues. V was clipped by 3 bases and J by 4 bases; unmatched bases: 4. CDR3 bases: TGTGCCAGCAGCTTCCTAGGACTAGCGGGGTACAATGAGCAGTTCTTC. Its translation is CASSFLGLAGYNEQFF.

A few counts support this clonotype. The chain combines TRBV18 with TRBJ1-6, with D hard to call. Germline CDR1 KGHSH, CDR2 LQKENI. V was cut by 4 bases and J by 7 bases, with 11 bases left in between. CDR3 length: 14 residues. CDR3 amino acids: CASSQAAINSPLHF. The CDR3 region has the DNA TGTGCCAGCTCACAGGCAGCAATCAATTCACCCCTCCACTTT. The entire variable domain, with the rest obtained from reference TRBV18 and TRBJ1-6, is as follows: NAGVMQNPRHLVRRRGQEARLRCSPMKGHSHVYWYRQLPEEGLKFMVYLQKENIIDESGMPKERFSAEFPKEGPSILRIQQVVRGDSAAYFCASSQAAINSPLHFGNGTRLTVT.

The rearrangement joins TRBV5-1 to TRBJ2-1; TRBD1 aligns across 9 bases. Germline values: CDR1 SGHRS, CDR2 YFSETQ. Trimming took 1 base from V and 5 from J; bases not matched to a gene: 4. The CDR3 has 15 residues. The CDR3 reads CASSLTGGVNNEQFF. CDR3 coding DNA: TGCGCCAGCAGCTTGACAGGGGGCGTCAACAATGAGCAGTTCTTC.